This T cell receptor beta chain was sequenced in a study of cytomegalovirus exposure and HLA in healthy donors. TCRdb keeps only in-frame clones here, not all; method: immunoSEQ multiplex PCR. The data hold around 130,000 clones, with roughly nine tenths observed a single time. Looked up from germline, CDR1 is SEHNR and CDR2 is FQNEAQ (reference sequence). The CDR3 sequence is 14 residues long. Germline trimming cut 4 bases from V and 2 bases from J; bases unmatched to any gene: 4. The clonotype was recovered from a man aged 25-40 years in good health and CMV-seronegative. The chain has TRBV7-9 and TRBJ2-7; 8 bases match TRBD1. Sequencing used PBMCs. Here the CDR3 DNA reads TGTGCCAGCAGCTCGGGACAGGCGGCCTACGAGCAGTACTTC. It translates to CASSSGQAAYEQYF. The full variable domain, rest sourced from reference TRBV7-9 and TRBJ2-7, is DTGVSQNPRHKITKRGQNVTFRCDPISEHNRLYWYRQTLGQGPEFLTYFQNEAQLEKSRLLSDRFSAERPKGSFSTLEIQRTEQGDSAMYLCASSSGQAAYEQYFGPGTRLTVT.